A single sample is the source of the 8 T cell receptor beta chains below, sequenced in a study of OX40 agonist ivuxolimab in advanced cancers. Clones were sequenced by immunoSEQ multiplex PCR, and TCRdb holds only the in-frame ones, with some missing. The data hold roughly 70,000 clones, with around 89% observed a single time. Sequenced here: CD4+ or CD8+ T cells sorted from blood, sampled in a trial of the OX40 agonist ivuxolimab. These receptors originate from an adult with an advanced solid tumor such as melanoma, head and neck, liver or kidney cancer.

The chain has TRBV6-5 and TRBJ2-7; D gene unclear. Germline CDR1 and CDR2: MNHEY and SVGAGI. With 2 bases removed from V and 3 bases from J, the gap between germline ends came to 8 bases. The CDR3 totals 13 residues. CDR3 residues: CASSYAGGYEQYF. The DNA of the CDR3 is TGTGCCAGCAGTTACGCAGGTGGCTACGAGCAGTACTTC.

The V call is TRBV4-1, the J call TRBJ2-3; D is ambiguous. CDR1 and CDR2 from the germline V gene are MGHRA and YSYEKL. CDR3 size: 13 residues. V was pared by 0 bases and J by 5 bases, with 6 bases between. For the CDR3, the DNA is TGCGCCAGCAGCCAAGAACCTGTAGATACGCAGTATTTT. Its translation is CASSQEPVDTQYF.

This rearrangement joins TRBV19 to TRBJ2-1; no definite D call. The ends were cut back, 4 bases at V and 2 bases at J, with 12 bases in the middle. The CDR3 consists of 15 residues. Germline CDR1 LNHDA, CDR2 SQIVND (reference sequence). This chain's CDR3 is CASSSDSIPYNEQFF. The CDR3 bases are TGTGCCAGTAGTAGTGACTCCATCCCCTACAATGAGCAGTTCTTC.

The chain is built from TRBV9 and TRBJ1-1; TRBD1 aligns across 7 bases. The CDR3 has 14 residues. The ends lost 2 bases at V and 4 bases at J; junction bases unmatched: 5. Germline assignment: CDR1 SGDLS and CDR2 YYNGEE. The DNA of the CDR3 is TGTGCCAGCAGCGTGACAGGGTCCGGCACTGAAGCTTTCTTT. It is translated as CASSVTGSGTEAFF.

This sequence joins TRBV28 and TRBJ1-5; no clear D gene. CDR1 is MDHEN, CDR2 SYDVKM, per germline. With 11 bases removed from V and 0 bases from J, the gap between germline ends came to 20 bases. The CDR3 is made up of 16 amino acids. CDR3 loop: CARLAPDRYSNQPQHF. The CDR3 nucleotides are TGTGCCCGCCTTGCCCCTGACCGATATAGCAATCAGCCCCAGCATTTT.

The chain recombines TRBV25-1 with TRBJ1-3, with D unclear. The germline gives CDR1 MGHDK, CDR2 SYGVNS. This CDR3 is 16 amino acids long. V lost 2 bases and J 0 bases, leaving 11 bases between the germline ends. Written as DNA, the CDR3 is TGTGCCAGCAGTGAAATCTGGCAAGACTCTGGAAACACCATATATTTT. Amino acids: CASSEIWQDSGNTIYF.

The V call is TRBV19, the J call TRBJ1-5; tentative D call: TRBD1 (6 bases). CDR3 length: 14 residues. Trimming stripped 8 bases from V and 2 bases from J, with 13 bases between. Germline V CDR1 and CDR2: LNHDA, SQIVND (reference sequence). As DNA, the CDR3 is TGTGCCAGTGTAAGGGGGTATGGCAATCAGCCCCAGCATTTT. Translation gives CASVRGYGNQPQHF.

J is TRBJ2-5 and V is TRBV29-1; perhaps TRBD2 as D (5 bases). Germline V gives CDR1 SQVTM, CDR2 ANQGSEA. This CDR3 region has 12 residues. V was clipped by 7 bases and J by 7 bases, with 16 bases between them. The CDR3 here is CSGPSAAGTQYF. Written as DNA, the CDR3 is TGCAGCGGCCCGTCGGCGGCGGGGACCCAGTACTTC.